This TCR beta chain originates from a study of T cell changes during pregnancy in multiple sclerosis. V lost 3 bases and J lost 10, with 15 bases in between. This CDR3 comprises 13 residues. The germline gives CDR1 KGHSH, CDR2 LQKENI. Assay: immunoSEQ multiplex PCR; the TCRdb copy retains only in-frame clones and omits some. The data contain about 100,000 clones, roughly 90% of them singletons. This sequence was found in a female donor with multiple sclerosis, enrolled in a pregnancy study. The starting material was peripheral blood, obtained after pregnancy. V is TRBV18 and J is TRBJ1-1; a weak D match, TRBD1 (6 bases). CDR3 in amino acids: CASSPGPGQSAFF. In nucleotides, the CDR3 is TGTGCCAGCTCACCGGGACCCGGACAGTCAGCTTTCTTT.